Below are 9 T cell receptor beta chains sequenced from a single sample in a study of blood T cell repertoires in COVID-19. TCRdb's table, derived via immunoSEQ multiplex PCR, lists solely in-frame clones and lacks some. The data hold 250,000 to 300,000 clones, with around 84% observed a single time. Sequences were obtained from peripheral blood. These receptors came from a woman aged 60 to 75 with COVID-19, enrolled during active disease.

V usage is TRBV7-2 and J usage is TRBJ2-7; perhaps TRBD2 as D (6 bases). V gave up 5 bases and J gave up 5 bases, with 19 bases separating them. The CDR3 length is 15 residues. Germline V gene sequence: CDR1 SGHTA, CDR2 FQGNSA. CDR3 sequence: CASSRERAVVNEQYF. For the CDR3, the DNA is TGTGCCAGCAGCCGGGAGAGGGCGGTAGTCAACGAGCAGTACTTC.

The V call is TRBV11-1, the J call TRBJ2-3, with 7 bases fitting TRBD2. V lost 0 bases and J lost 8; bases outside the gene matches: 8. The CDR3 runs to 15 residues. Germline assignment: CDR1 SGHAT and CDR2 FQDESV (reference sequence). DNA of the CDR3: TGTGCCAGCAGCTTAGCGGGGAGCGGGGCTTCTACGCAGTATTTT. It codes for CASSLAGSGASTQYF.

The chain is built from TRBV6-2 or TRBV6-3 and TRBJ2-1; tentatively, D is TRBD2 (6 bases). The ends were cut back, 5 bases at V and 9 bases at J, with 20 bases in the middle. Germline CDR1 reads MNHEY; CDR2 reads SVGEGT. CDR3 length: 15 amino acids. This chain's CDR3 is CASSKGSRGLAEQFF. CDR3 sequence (DNA): TGTGCCAGCAGTAAGGGAAGCCGGGGGTTGGCTGAGCAGTTCTTC.

The chain uses TRBV3-1 (or the pseudogene TRBV3-2) and TRBJ1-2; D may be TRBD1 (6 bases). The CDR3 runs 14 residues. The V gene's germline CDR1 is LGHDT and CDR2 YNNKEL (reference sequence). V was trimmed by 1 base and J by 8 bases, leaving 14 bases between them. The CDR3 DNA sequence: TGTGCCAGCAGCCAAGTGGGAACAGGGTCAGGCTACACCTTC. Translated, it gives CASSQVGTGSGYTF.

This sequence joins TRBV6-1 and TRBJ2-7; weak D call: TRBD1 (6 bases). Germline-derived CDR1 and CDR2 are MNHNS and SASEGT. Trimming removed 0 bases at V and 4 bases at J, with 13 bases between. CDR3 length equals 15 residues. The CDR3 nucleotides read TGTGCCAGCAGTGAAGCGACAGGTTGGGGATACGAGCAGTACTTC. Encoded protein: CASSEATGWGYEQYF.

This rearrangement joins TRBV7-8 to TRBJ1-2; 10 bases are a match to TRBD1. There are 15 residues in the CDR3. With V trimmed by 5 bases and J by 3 bases, 6 bases remained unmatched. CDR1 is SGHVS and CDR2 is FQNEAQ in the germline V gene. This CDR3 reads CASSSWTGGYYGYTF. Here the CDR3 DNA reads TGTGCCAGCAGCAGCTGGACAGGGGGGTACTATGGCTACACCTTC. Filled out from reference TRBV7-8 and TRBJ1-2, the complete variable domain reads GAGVSQSPRYKVAKRGQDVALRCDPISGHVSLFWYQQALGQGPEFLTYFQNEAQLDKSGLPSDRFFAERPEGSVSTLKIQRTQQEDSAVYLCASSSWTGGYYGYTFGSGTRLTVV.

This chain links TRBV6-1 with TRBJ1-6; D is possibly TRBD1 (5 bases). From germline, CDR1 is MNHNS and CDR2 SASEGT. The V gene lost 1 base and the J gene lost 9 bases, with 16 bases spanning the gap. The CDR3 has 16 amino acids. The DNA for the CDR3 is TGTGCCAGCAGTGAAGATGCGACAGTGCGGATTTCACCCCTCCACTTT. This encodes CASSEDATVRISPLHF.

The chain combines TRBV15 with TRBJ1-3; D is possibly TRBD1 (5 bases). V was cut by 1 base and J by 0 bases, with 10 bases left in between. This CDR3 is 16 amino acids long. In germline, CDR1 is LNHNV, CDR2 YYDKDF (reference sequence). As DNA, the CDR3 is TGTGCCACCAGCAGAGGACAGCTAGGCTCTGGAAACACCATATATTTT. This codes for CATSRGQLGSGNTIYF.

The chain combines TRBV5-6 with TRBJ2-5, with 10 bases identical to TRBD2. The trim removed 4 bases at V and 4 bases at J, leaving 16 bases unmatched. This CDR3 has 18 residues. Germline CDR1 and CDR2: SGHDT and YYEEEE. CDR3 bases: TGTGCCAGCAGCCCGACTGCTAGCGGGAGTGGGGTGATAGAGACCCAGTACTTC. It translates to CASSPTASGSGVIETQYF.